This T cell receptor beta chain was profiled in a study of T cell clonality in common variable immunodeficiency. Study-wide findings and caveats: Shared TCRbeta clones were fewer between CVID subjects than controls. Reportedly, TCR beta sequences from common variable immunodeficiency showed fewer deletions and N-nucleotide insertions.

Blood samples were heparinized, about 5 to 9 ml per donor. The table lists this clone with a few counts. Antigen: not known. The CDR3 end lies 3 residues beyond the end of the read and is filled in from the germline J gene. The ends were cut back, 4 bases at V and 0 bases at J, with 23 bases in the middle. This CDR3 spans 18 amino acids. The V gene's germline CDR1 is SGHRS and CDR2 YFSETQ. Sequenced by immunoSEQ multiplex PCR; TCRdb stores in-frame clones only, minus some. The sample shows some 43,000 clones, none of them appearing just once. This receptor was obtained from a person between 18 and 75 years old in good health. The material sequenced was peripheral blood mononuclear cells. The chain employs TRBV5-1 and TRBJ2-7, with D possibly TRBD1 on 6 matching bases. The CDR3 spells CASSLNSLAGVLSYEQYF. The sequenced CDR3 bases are TGCGCCAGCAGCCTCAATTCGTTGGCAGGGGTTCTCTCCTACGAG.